The rows below give T cell receptor beta chains drawn from one sample of a study of blood T cell repertoires in COVID-19. TCRdb's table, derived via immunoSEQ multiplex PCR, lists solely in-frame clones and lacks some. The sample has about 190,000 clones, 70% to 90% seen once. Material for sequencing was peripheral blood. Receptors originate from a woman in her 70s with active or convalescent COVID-19. Both conserved end residues are trimmed from each CDR3. The size of a clone is reported for some rows only, either as once, few or many, or as a class for expanded clones.

v_call,clone_size,cdr3_aa
TRBV28,.,ASTVAQGGYGYT
TRBV9,once,ASSTQLAGGTDTQY
TRBV5-1,.,ASSLEPFSGEQF
TRBV3-1/TRBV3-2,.,ASSQEQGGTPGTQY
TRBV2,few,ASRGTSGGRNEQF
TRBV28,.,ASSSRRTGAMNTEAF
TRBV28,once,ASSIRTGGYT
TRBV30,.,AWGTGAGSYEQY
TRBV18,.,ASSPRTDRAMNTEAF
TRBV30,.,AWGPDRGGYT
TRBV24-1,.,ATSDPGLAGENEQF
TRBV7-9,.,ASGTGQNYGYT
TRBV19,.,ASSIITSGNDEQF
TRBV10-2,.,ASYFRDPGELF
TRBV19,.,ASSTTGMVEAF
TRBV18,.,ASSPLQDRAQEGYT
TRBV7-9,.,ASSSRAGAWYGYT
TRBV10-1,.,ASPLPLSYEQY
TRBV14,.,ASSAGGYSGANVLT
TRBV6-5,once,ASSATDSNQPQH
TRBV6-6,once,ASSLTGMETQY
TRBV9,.,ASSVDPAGGNTIY
TRBV7-9,.,ASSSLLDREDTQY
TRBV18,few,ASSSLREAGVYNEQF
TRBV24-1,.,ATSGINDYTELH
TRBV5-6,.,ASSLGDRMINSPLH
TRBV12-3/TRBV12-4,many,ASSRTGVAQY
TRBV28,.,ASSFTPGSNEKLF
TRBV19,.,ASSIDRQFNEKLF
TRBV27,.,ASSLSASGLAKNIQY
TRBV7-3,.,ASSSTGGHGELF
TRBV15,few,ATSRGVGTAPLH
TRBV18,.,ASSPSDRANYGYT
TRBV28,.,ASRIGGAHRGDTQY
TRBV15,.,ATSRGASGRPNEQF
TRBV7-9,.,ASSTRTRGVEQF
TRBV11-2,.,ASSLVGSREETQY
TRBV6-5,.,ASGTTASSGNTIY
TRBV9,.,ASSFGQGMQETQY
TRBV5-4,.,ASSLAVAANTGELF
TRBV27,once,ASSFQVAARPNSPLH
TRBV6-2/TRBV6-3,.,ASSYAGGRTDTQY
TRBV12-5,.,ASGYAGAGNEQF
TRBV3-1/TRBV3-2,.,ASSQDTVGGQGEQF
TRBV5-1,.,ASSFGSTDTQY